Shown below are 11 T cell receptor beta chains from a single sample sequenced in a study of identical twins. TCRdb independently ran MiXCR on the 5' RACE reads; one entry per CDR3 protein. The data hold roughly 1,500,000 distinct CDR3 sequences, with roughly 35% observed a single time. The sequenced material came from cord blood. Every receptor here comes from a newborn girl in good health.

The V and J genes are TRBV30 and TRBJ1-2, with D unresolved. Trimming pared 3 bases from V and 8 bases from J, leaving 7 bases between. Per the germline V gene, CDR1 is GTSNPN and CDR2 is SVGIG (reference sequence). CDR3 length equals 10 residues. Here the CDR3 reads CAWRLPGYTF. The CDR3 bases are TGTGCCTGGAGACTGCCAGGCTACACCTTC.

The rearrangement joins TRBV10-3 to TRBJ2-1; TRBD2 agrees at 14 bases. In germline, CDR1 is ENHRY, CDR2 SYGVKD. The junction had 10 bases not matched to a gene; V was cut back by 6 bases and J by 3 bases. The CDR3 sequence is 18 residues long. DNA for the CDR3: TGTGCCATCAGCGGGACTAGCGGGAGTCTTAGAGTCTACAATGAGCAGTTCTTC. It yields the protein CAISGTSGSLRVYNEQFF.

On this clonotype: Its ends do not fully match the called genes, so a read error is possible. The CDR3 DNA reads TGTGCCTGCAGCCAACCCGTACTAGCGGGGGGACACAATGAGCAGTTCTTC. It encodes CACSQPVLAGGHNEQFF. The chain links TRBV11-2 to TRBJ2-1; TRBD2 aligns across 12 bases. Germline CDR1 and CDR2: SGHAT and FQNNGV. This CDR3 spans 17 amino acids.

In regard to this clonotype: At one of its ends the junction is not consistent with the germline gene, which may arise from a read error. The chain carries TRBV16 and TRBJ2-5; no clear D gene. From germline, CDR1 is KGHSY and CDR2 FQNENV. The CDR3 contains 12 residues. CDR3 nucleotide sequence: TGTGCCAGCAGCCAATCCCAAGAGACCCACTACTTC. Its translation is CASSQSQETHYF.

The chain recombines TRBV4-2 with TRBJ1-1; D might be TRBD1 (5 bases). Germline CDR1 is LGHNA and CDR2 is YNFKEQ. Trimming took 3 bases from V and 3 from J, leaving 11 bases between them. This CDR3 is built from 14 residues. This CDR3 reads CASSQLGTDTEAFF. As DNA, the CDR3 is TGTGCCAGCAGCCAGCTGGGGACGGACACTGAAGCTTTCTTT.

This chain links TRBV29-1 with TRBJ1-3; the D is unclear. From germline, CDR1 is SQVTM and CDR2 ANQGSEA. The CDR3 consists of 15 residues. Deletions cut 6 bases from V and 2 bases from J, with 17 bases between. CDR3 DNA: TGCAGCGTCCACAGCCGGGGTACCCCTGGAAACACCATATATTTT. Its translation is CSVHSRGTPGNTIYF.

The CDR3, as DNA: TGTGCCAGCAGCCAAGTTAGAGGGGGCAATGAGCAGTTCTTC. This translates into CASSQVRGGNEQFF. The V call is TRBV3-1, the J call TRBJ2-1; D is perhaps TRBD1 (6 bases). Germline-derived CDR1 and CDR2 are LGHDT and YNNKEL (reference sequence). Between the trimmed V and J ends, which lost 1 base and 6 bases, there was a span of 10 bases. There are 14 residues in the CDR3.

This chain connects TRBV19 to TRBJ2-5; TRBD1 might be the D (5 bases). The DNA end favors TRBJ2-4, so the J call may be wrong. CDR3 length: 15 amino acids. Germline V gene data show CDR1 as LNHDA and CDR2 as SQIVND (reference sequence). The CDR3 loop reads CASSIGAGHGYIQYF. In DNA, the CDR3 is TGTGCCAGTAGTATAGGGGCCGGACATGGCTACATTCAGTACTTC.

The rearrangement joins TRBV20-1 to TRBJ2-5, with a possible D match to TRBD2 (5 bases). Germline V lookup: CDR1 DFQATT, CDR2 SNEGSKA (reference sequence). Trimming stripped 0 bases from V and 11 bases from J, with 31 bases between. This CDR3 has 18 amino acids. The CDR3, as DNA: TGCAGTGCTAGAGACCCCGGAGGCACGGTGGGGTCCTACAATGAGCAGTACTTC. Translating gives CSARDPGGTVGSYNEQYF.

In regard to this clonotype: This clone may be a read error of a much larger clone one base away. The chain has TRBV2 and TRBJ2-3, with D possibly being TRBD2 (5 bases). This CDR3 is 15 amino acids long. Germline values: CDR1 SNHLY, CDR2 FYNNEI. CDR3 nucleotides: TGTGCCTGCAGTGACCGGGGAAAGGGCACAGATACGCAGTATTTT. Translating gives CACSDRGKGTDTQYF. Filled out from reference TRBV2 and TRBJ2-3, the complete variable domain reads EPEVTQTPSHQVTQMGQEVILRCVPISNHLYFYWYRQILGQKVEFLVSFYNNEISEKSEIFDDQFSVERPDGSNFTLKIRSTKLEDSAMYFCACSDRGKGTDTQYFGPGTRLTVL.

The table lists this clonotype with a few counts. The rearrangement joins TRBV5-5 to TRBJ2-1; D might be TRBD2 (6 bases). V shed 0 bases and J shed 6 bases, with 13 bases lying between them. Germline CDR1 SGHKS, CDR2 YYEKEE (reference sequence). The CDR3 runs to 15 residues. The CDR3 nucleotides are TGTGCCAGCAGCTTGGTCGAGGCGGGGATCAATGAGCAGTTCTTC. Translated, it gives CASSLVEAGINEQFF.